Listed here is a single TCR beta chain. Authors' data handling: From reference gene primer amplification, estimates of nucleated cell counts were derived. TCRdb keeps only in-frame clones here, not all; method: immunoSEQ multiplex PCR. V, J and clone size were drawn from that table, and D and trimming were deduced from the DNA. The sample holds about 370,000 clones, 80% to 90% seen once. Germline V gives CDR1 WNHNN, CDR2 SYGVQD (reference sequence). CDR3 length: 12 residues. V lost 4 bases and J 3 bases, leaving 7 bases between the germline ends. This entry is derived from a study of blood T cell repertoires in COVID-19.

What was sequenced was peripheral blood. V and J are TRBV10-1 and TRBJ2-7, with D possibly being TRBD2 (6 bases). The clonotype was recovered from a woman aged 30 to 39 with COVID-19, enrolled during active disease. This chain's CDR3 is CASSAGDYEQYV. The CDR3 DNA follows: TGCGCCAGCAGTGCGGGGGACTACGAGCAGTACGTC.